The rows below give T cell receptor beta chains drawn from one sample of a study of vaccination effects on CD4 cells after COVID-19. Which antigens these TCRs recognize remains unknown. Data came from immunoSEQ multiplex PCR; TCRdb stores just in-frame clones and leaves some out. The sample consists of tens of thousands of clones, approximately 70% of them appearing once. Here the sequenced sample was CD4+ T cells from PBMCs cultured with HCoV-OC43 spike peptides, taken before COVID-19 vaccination. Receptor source: a human donor who received a COVID-19 vaccine. Each CDR3 is given with its conserved first and last residue. A D gene is named only where the DNA matches it firmly.

TRBD1 TRBJ1-5 TRBV19 CASSPMTGGGNQPQHF
NA TRBJ2-3 TRBV6-5 CATQKGVPTDTQYF
TRBD1 TRBJ2-2 TRBV25-1 CASRETGGDTGELFF
NA TRBJ2-5 TRBV24-1 CATSDTTGFQETQYF
TRBD1 TRBJ1-2 TRBV27 CASSRRQGDGYTF
TRBD2 TRBJ2-5 TRBV5-4 CASSFSLAGGQTQYF
NA TRBJ2-5 TRBV19 CASRKEVLRPQYF
NA TRBJ1-1 TRBV7-8 CASSSSRVNTEAFF
NA TRBJ1-3 TRBV6-6 CASSRDTVNSGNTIYF
TRBD2 TRBJ2-1 TRBV9 CASSVAGGGYNEQFF
NA TRBJ2-6 TRBV12-5 CASGLILRSGANVLTF
NA TRBJ1-3 TRBV29-1 CSVYTRKATGNTIYF
NA TRBJ1-1 TRBV29-1 CSVETVEAFF
NA TRBJ2-2 TRBV18 CASSPVSRGPGELFF
TRBD1 TRBJ1-2 TRBV30 CAWSVGQGGYGYTF
NA TRBJ1-5 TRBV29-1 CSVVSNSNQPQHF
TRBD1 TRBJ1-2 TRBV6-5 CASSYSTGVNYGYTF
TRBD1 TRBJ2-5 TRBV6-1 CASSEALRGLETQYF
NA TRBJ2-3 TRBV19 CASSIGRNTDTQYF
NA TRBJ1-6 TRBV9 CASSVQGYNSPLHF
TRBD1 TRBJ1-6 TRBV6-6 CASSTRTGGDSPLHF
NA TRBJ2-1 TRBV7-8 CASRILGSYNEQFF
TRBD1 TRBJ1-2 TRBV7-6 CASSSTGFGYGYTF
NA TRBJ2-2 TRBV6-5 CASSYSRGTGELFF
NA TRBJ1-1 TRBV5-1 CASSLRGNTEAFF
NA TRBJ1-5 TRBV4-1 CASSQRTASNQPQHF
NA TRBJ1-5 TRBV7-2 CASRPGTFSNQPQHF
TRBD1 TRBJ1-1 TRBV6-5 CASSRGTGGTEAFF
NA TRBJ1-1 TRBV3-1/TRBV3-2 CASSQGGKNTEAFF
TRBD1 TRBJ2-2 TRBV4-3 CASSRGTGNTGELFF
NA TRBJ2-3 TRBV4-2 CASSLLGGPTDTQYF
NA TRBJ2-2 TRBV5-1 CASRLDTGELFF
NA TRBJ2-3 TRBV7-8 CASSQGPASDTQYF
NA TRBJ1-1 TRBV2 CASSQGLSWWAFF
NA TRBJ2-5 TRBV9 CASSPPGRHLAETQYF
TRBD1 TRBJ1-2 TRBV9 CASSAKGGQGIGGYTF
NA TRBJ2-5 TRBV18 CASSPRKLAGETQYF
TRBD2 TRBJ2-5 TRBV12-3/TRBV12-4 CASSPGGGETQYF
NA TRBJ1-1 TRBV5-1 CASTDPNTEAFF
TRBD1 TRBJ2-4 TRBV5-1 CASSLEGQGAKNIQYF
NA TRBJ1-4 TRBV6-5 CASSYVRGEKLFF
NA TRBJ2-1 TRBV6-5 CASSYRGSSYNEQFF
NA TRBJ1-3 TRBV19 CASSPGTAAGNTIYF
NA TRBJ1-2 TRBV5-5 CASSLAPLGSNYGYTF
NA TRBJ1-1 TRBV2 CATVEVVVGEAFF
NA TRBJ2-3 TRBV30 CAWSPNSEDTQYF
NA TRBJ2-6 TRBV3-1/TRBV3-2 CASSPLYMANVLTF
NA TRBJ2-5 TRBV5-1 CASSSIPGDHLTQYF
TRBD1 TRBJ2-5 TRBV7-9 CASSPGTGGKETQYF
NA TRBJ1-4 TRBV28 CASIQGRGRGEKLFF
NA TRBJ2-1 TRBV25-1 CASMKWGAYNEQFF
TRBD2 TRBJ2-1 TRBV5-4 CASSSNGLGRNEQFF
NA TRBJ1-3 TRBV12-3/TRBV12-4 CASSSGFGNTIYF
TRBD1 TRBJ1-6 TRBV9 CASSEGTVNSPLHF
NA TRBJ2-4 TRBV19 CATARGSANGAKNIQYF